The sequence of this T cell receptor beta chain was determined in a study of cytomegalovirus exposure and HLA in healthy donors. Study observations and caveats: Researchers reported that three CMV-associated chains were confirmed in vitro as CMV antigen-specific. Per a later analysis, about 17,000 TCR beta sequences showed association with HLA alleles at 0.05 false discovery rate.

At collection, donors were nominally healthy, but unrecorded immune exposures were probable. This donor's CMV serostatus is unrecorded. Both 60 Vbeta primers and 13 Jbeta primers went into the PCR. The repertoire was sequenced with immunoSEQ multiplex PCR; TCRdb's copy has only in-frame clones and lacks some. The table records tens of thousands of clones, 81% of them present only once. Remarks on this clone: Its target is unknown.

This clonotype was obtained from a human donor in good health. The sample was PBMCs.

The CDR3 DNA sequence: TGCGCCAGCAGCCCCCTAGCGACCTCCTACAATGAGCAGTTCTTC. It encodes CASSPLATSYNEQFF. The V call is TRBV4-3, the J call TRBJ2-1, with D possibly being TRBD2 (6 bases). Germline CDR1 LGHNA, CDR2 YSLEER. This CDR3 comprises 15 residues. Deletions cut 4 bases from V and 0 bases from J, with 10 bases between.